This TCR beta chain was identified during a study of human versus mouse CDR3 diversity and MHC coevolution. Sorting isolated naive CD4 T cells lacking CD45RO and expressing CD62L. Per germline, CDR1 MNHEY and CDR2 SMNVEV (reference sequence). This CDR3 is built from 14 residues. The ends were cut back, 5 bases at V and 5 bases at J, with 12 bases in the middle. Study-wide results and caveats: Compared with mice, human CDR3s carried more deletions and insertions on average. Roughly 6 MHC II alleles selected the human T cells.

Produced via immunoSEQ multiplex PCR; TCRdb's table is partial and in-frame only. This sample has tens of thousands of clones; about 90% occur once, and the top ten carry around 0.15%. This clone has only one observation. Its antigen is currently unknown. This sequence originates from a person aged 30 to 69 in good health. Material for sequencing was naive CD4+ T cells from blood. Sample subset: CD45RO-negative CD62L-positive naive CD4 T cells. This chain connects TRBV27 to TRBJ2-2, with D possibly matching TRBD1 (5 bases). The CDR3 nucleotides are TGTGCCAGCAGTCCCCACAGGTTAACCGGGGAGCTGTTTTTT. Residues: CASSPHRLTGELFF.